This T cell receptor (beta chain) came from a study of blood T cell repertoires in COVID-19. TCRdb's copy holds only in-frame clones and misses some; the assay was immunoSEQ multiplex PCR. Of fewer than 300,000 clones in the sample, 85% were seen once. The CDR3 spans 16 residues. Germline lookup yields CDR1 LGHNA and CDR2 YNFKEQ. Trimming cost V 4 bases and J 8 bases, with 21 bases left between them. J is TRBJ2-1 and V is TRBV4-2; possible D gene TRBD1, 5 bases. This TCR came from a woman aged 45 to 65 who had recovered from COVID-19. Sequencing used PBMCs or T cells enriched from blood (not recorded which). The CDR3 nucleotides are TGTGCCAGCAGCCCGCCGCAGGGATCGGTGGGCTATGAGCAGTTCTTC. It specifies CASSPPQGSVGYEQFF.